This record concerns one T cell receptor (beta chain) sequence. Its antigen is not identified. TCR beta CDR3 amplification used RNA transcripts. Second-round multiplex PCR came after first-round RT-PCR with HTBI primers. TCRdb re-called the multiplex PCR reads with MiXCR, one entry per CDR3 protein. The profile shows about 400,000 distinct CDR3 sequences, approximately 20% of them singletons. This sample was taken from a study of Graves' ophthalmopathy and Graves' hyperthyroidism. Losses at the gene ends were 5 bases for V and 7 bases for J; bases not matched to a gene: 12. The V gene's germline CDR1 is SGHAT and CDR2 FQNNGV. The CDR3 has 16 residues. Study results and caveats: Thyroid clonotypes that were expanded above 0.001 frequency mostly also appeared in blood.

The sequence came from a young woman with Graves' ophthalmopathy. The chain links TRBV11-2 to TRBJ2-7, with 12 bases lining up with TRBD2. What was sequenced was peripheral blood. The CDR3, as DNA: TGTGCCAGCAGCATGTTAACTAGCGGGGGGTTTGGAGAGCAGTACTTC. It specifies CASSMLTSGGFGEQYF.